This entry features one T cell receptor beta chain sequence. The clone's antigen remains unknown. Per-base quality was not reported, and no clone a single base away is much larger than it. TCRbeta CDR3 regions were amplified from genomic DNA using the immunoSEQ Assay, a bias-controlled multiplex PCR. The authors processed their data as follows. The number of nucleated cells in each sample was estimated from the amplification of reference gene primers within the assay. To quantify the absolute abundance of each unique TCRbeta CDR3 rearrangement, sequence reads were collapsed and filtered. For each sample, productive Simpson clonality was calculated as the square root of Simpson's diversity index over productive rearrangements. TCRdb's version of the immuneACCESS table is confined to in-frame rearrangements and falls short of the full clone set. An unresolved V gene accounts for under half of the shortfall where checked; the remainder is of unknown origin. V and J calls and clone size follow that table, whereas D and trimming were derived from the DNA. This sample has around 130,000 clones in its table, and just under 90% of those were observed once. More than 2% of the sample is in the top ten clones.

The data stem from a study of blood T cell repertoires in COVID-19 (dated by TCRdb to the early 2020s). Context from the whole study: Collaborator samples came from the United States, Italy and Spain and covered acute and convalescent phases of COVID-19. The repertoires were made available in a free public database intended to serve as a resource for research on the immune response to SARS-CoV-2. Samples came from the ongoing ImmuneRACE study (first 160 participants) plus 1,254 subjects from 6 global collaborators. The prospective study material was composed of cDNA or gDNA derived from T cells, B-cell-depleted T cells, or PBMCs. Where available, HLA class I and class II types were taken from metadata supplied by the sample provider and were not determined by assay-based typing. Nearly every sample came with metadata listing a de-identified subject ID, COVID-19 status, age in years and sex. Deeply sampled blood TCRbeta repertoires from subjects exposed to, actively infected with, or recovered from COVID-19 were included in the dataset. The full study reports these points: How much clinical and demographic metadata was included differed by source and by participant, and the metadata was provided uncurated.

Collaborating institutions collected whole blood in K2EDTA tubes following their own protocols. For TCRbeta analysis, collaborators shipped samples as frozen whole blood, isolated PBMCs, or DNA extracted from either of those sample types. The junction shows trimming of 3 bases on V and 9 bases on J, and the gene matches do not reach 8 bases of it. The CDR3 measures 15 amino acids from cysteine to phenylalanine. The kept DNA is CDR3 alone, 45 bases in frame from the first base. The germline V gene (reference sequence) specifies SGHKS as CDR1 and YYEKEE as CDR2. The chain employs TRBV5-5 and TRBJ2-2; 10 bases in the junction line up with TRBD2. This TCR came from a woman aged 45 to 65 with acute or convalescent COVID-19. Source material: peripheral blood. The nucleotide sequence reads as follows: TGTGCCAGCAGCTCGAGCGGGGGGGCTGCCCGGGAGCTGTTTTTT. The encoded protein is CASSSSGGAARELFF.